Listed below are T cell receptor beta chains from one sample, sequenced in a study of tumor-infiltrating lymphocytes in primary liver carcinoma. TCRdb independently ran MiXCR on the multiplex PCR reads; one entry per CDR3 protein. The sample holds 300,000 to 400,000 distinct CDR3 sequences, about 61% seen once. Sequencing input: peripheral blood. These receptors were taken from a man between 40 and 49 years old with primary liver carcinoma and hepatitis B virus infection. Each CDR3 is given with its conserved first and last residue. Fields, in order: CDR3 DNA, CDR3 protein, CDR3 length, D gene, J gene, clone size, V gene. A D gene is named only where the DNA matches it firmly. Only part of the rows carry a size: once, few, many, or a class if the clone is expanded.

CDR3 DNA: TGTGCCAGCAGGGAGGGGGTCTCCTACGAGCAGTACTTC
CDR3 protein: CASREGVSYEQYF
CDR3 length: 13
D gene: NA
J gene: TRBJ2-7
clone size: many
V gene: TRBV6-2/TRBV6-3

CDR3 DNA: TGTGCCAGCAGCCCCATACTTTACGAGCAGTACTTC
CDR3 protein: CASSPILYEQYF
CDR3 length: 12
D gene: NA
J gene: TRBJ2-7
clone size: NA
V gene: TRBV11-2

CDR3 DNA: TGTGCCAGCAGCTCAAACAGGGGCTCCTACAATGAGCAGTTCTTC
CDR3 protein: CASSSNRGSYNEQFF
CDR3 length: 15
D gene: TRBD1
J gene: TRBJ2-1
clone size: many
V gene: TRBV11-2

CDR3 DNA: TGTACCAGCAGCTTAGGGCCACAGTCCTACGAGCAGTGCTTC
CDR3 protein: CTSSLGPQSYEQCF
CDR3 length: 14
D gene: NA
J gene: TRBJ2-7
clone size: once
V gene: TRBV11-2

CDR3 DNA: TGTGCCAGTAGTATGGATATAAGGGGCGGGACGCTCTACAATGAGCAGTTCTTC
CDR3 protein: CASSMDIRGGTLYNEQFF
CDR3 length: 18
D gene: NA
J gene: TRBJ2-1
clone size: few
V gene: TRBV19

CDR3 DNA: TGTGCCAGCAGAGGAGGACAGGGCAAGGGCACTGAAGCTTTCTTT
CDR3 protein: CASRGGQGKGTEAFF
CDR3 length: 15
D gene: TRBD1
J gene: TRBJ1-1
clone size: NA
V gene: TRBV2

CDR3 DNA: TGTGCCAGCAGAACGTCTAGGACAGGGTTTCAATACAATGAGCAGTTCTTC
CDR3 protein: CASRTSRTGFQYNEQFF
CDR3 length: 17
D gene: TRBD1
J gene: TRBJ2-1
clone size: NA
V gene: TRBV11-2

CDR3 DNA: TGTGCCAGCAGTTTAGAGGGGGGTGACACAGATACGCAGTATTTT
CDR3 protein: CASSLEGGDTDTQYF
CDR3 length: 15
D gene: NA
J gene: TRBJ2-3
clone size: NA
V gene: TRBV11-2

CDR3 DNA: TGTGCCTGGAGTAGGGATAGCGGCGAGCAGTTCTTC
CDR3 protein: CAWSRDSGEQFF
CDR3 length: 12
D gene: NA
J gene: TRBJ2-1
clone size: NA
V gene: TRBV30

CDR3 DNA: TGTGCCATCAGTTTCGGCATCTCCTACAATGAGCAGTTCTTC
CDR3 protein: CAISFGISYNEQFF
CDR3 length: 14
D gene: NA
J gene: TRBJ2-1
clone size: NA
V gene: TRBV28

CDR3 DNA: TGCGCCAGCAGCCCTCAGGGGGATTACAATGAGCAGTTCTTC
CDR3 protein: CASSPQGDYNEQFF
CDR3 length: 14
D gene: TRBD1
J gene: TRBJ2-1
clone size: many
V gene: TRBV5-1

CDR3 DNA: TGTGCCAGCAGCTCGAACTTGGGGATGGTCGTCTTC
CDR3 protein: CASSSNLGMVVF
CDR3 length: 12
D gene: NA
J gene: TRBJ2-5
clone size: NA
V gene: TRBV11-2